These 7 T cell receptor beta chains were sequenced from one sample in a study of blood T cell repertoires in COVID-19. Produced via immunoSEQ multiplex PCR; TCRdb's table is partial and in-frame only. The data contain about 440,000 clones, roughly 87% of them seen just once; the ten biggest clones take up approximately 0.55%. Material for sequencing was PBMCs or T cells enriched from blood (not recorded which). These receptors were collected from a man aged 18 to 30 who had recovered from COVID-19.

The J gene is TRBJ1-5, the V gene TRBV5-5; D is possibly TRBD1 (5 bases). Trimming shortened V by 0 bases and J by 7 bases, and 14 bases separated the two germline ends. The germline gives CDR1 SGHKS, CDR2 YYEKEE (reference sequence). The CDR3 has 15 residues. The DNA of the CDR3 is TGTGCCAGCAGCTTGGAATACGTGGGGGGGCAGCCCCAGCATTTT. It yields the protein CASSLEYVGGQPQHF.

The chain employs TRBV10-1 and TRBJ2-4; TRBD2 agrees at 7 bases. The CDR3 is 12 amino acids. Trimming at V came to 3 bases and at J to 9 bases, leaving 2 bases not matched to a gene. Germline V gives CDR1 WNHNN, CDR2 SYGVQD (reference sequence). The CDR3 DNA reads TGCGCCAGCAGTGATTCGGGGGGCATTCAGTACTTC. Amino acids: CASSDSGGIQYF.

The chain has TRBV27 and TRBJ1-6; D is unresolved. Germline loops: CDR1 MNHEY, CDR2 SMNVEV (reference sequence). Between the trimmed V and J ends, which lost 2 bases and 7 bases, there was a span of 6 bases. The CDR3 covers 13 residues. In DNA, the CDR3 is TGTGCCAGCAGTTTACTCAGGAATTCACCCCTCCACTTT. Translation gives CASSLLRNSPLHF.

This chain connects TRBV10-3 to TRBJ1-4; D gene ambiguous. Trimming stripped 8 bases from V and 7 bases from J, with 8 bases between. CDR1 is ENHRY, CDR2 SYGVKD, per germline. This CDR3 comprises 11 residues. The CDR3 reads CAIAAGEKLFF. CDR3 nucleotide sequence: TGTGCCATCGCGGCGGGTGAAAAACTGTTTTTT.

This sequence joins TRBV27 and TRBJ2-3, with D perhaps matching TRBD2 (6 bases). The germline V gene has CDR1 MNHEY and CDR2 SMNVEV (reference sequence). V lost 3 bases to trimming and J lost 4 bases, with 11 bases between them. The CDR3 extends over 14 amino acids. The CDR3 coding sequence is TGTGCCAGCAGTTTTGGGGGGAGGTCAGATACGCAGTATTTT. This codes for CASSFGGRSDTQYF.

The V gene is TRBV19, the J gene TRBJ1-5; perhaps TRBD1 as D (5 bases). The CDR3 is 14 amino acids. Per the germline V gene, CDR1 is LNHDA and CDR2 is SQIVND (reference sequence). V lost 3 bases and J lost 4, with 10 bases in between. CDR3 in amino acids: CASSMAAGNQPQHF. The CDR3 DNA reads TGTGCCAGTAGTATGGCGGCAGGGAATCAGCCCCAGCATTTT. The full variable domain, completed using reference TRBV19 and TRBJ1-5, is DGGITQSPKYLFRKEGQNVTLSCEQNLNHDAMYWYRQDPGQGLRLIYYSQIVNDFQKGDIAEGYSVSREKKESFPLTVTSAQKNPTAFYLCASSMAAGNQPQHFGDGTRLSIL.

This clone was seen only once. This chain links TRBV9 with TRBJ2-2; 14 bases are a match to TRBD2. The trim removed 5 bases at V and 2 bases at J, leaving 5 bases unmatched. Germline CDR1 and CDR2: SGDLS and YYNGEE. CDR3 length: 17 residues. The CDR3 spells CASSGGLAGGNTGELFF. The DNA of the CDR3 is TGTGCCAGCAGTGGCGGACTAGCGGGGGGCAACACCGGGGAGCTGTTTTTT. Variable domain in full (rest from reference TRBV9 and TRBJ2-2): DSGVTQTPKHLITATGQRVTLRCSPRSGDLSVYWYQQSLDQGLQFLIQYYNGEERAKGNILERFSAQQFPDLHSELNLSSLELGDSALYFCASSGGLAGGNTGELFFGEGSRLTVL.